The rows below give T cell receptor beta chains drawn from one sample of a study of regulatory T cells in long-lasting Graves disease. TCRdb re-called the multiplex PCR reads with MiXCR, one entry per CDR3 protein. The data hold over 300,000 distinct CDR3 sequences, with roughly 16% observed a single time. Specimen: peripheral blood mononuclear cells (PBMCs), collected at new diagnosis, from a patient treated with antithyroid drugs. All receptors come from a female donor with Graves disease. CDR3s include the opening cysteine and the closing phenylalanine or tryptophan. Fields, in order: clone size, D gene, V gene, J gene, CDR3 protein, CDR3 DNA. D genes are given only for firm matches. Expanded clones are given a class, and other clones once, few, many or no size at all.

>-|TRBD1|TRBV6-1|TRBJ2-3
CASSGRQGRSMDTQYF
TGTGCCAGCAGTGGACGACAGGGCAGGTCCATGGATACGCAGTATTTT
>many|TRBD1|TRBV6-1|TRBJ1-3
CASRGGQGEDTIYF
TGTGCCAGCAGGGGGGGACAGGGAGAAGACACCATATATTTT
>-|-|TRBV27|TRBJ1-2
CASSRMGFYGYTF
TGTGCCAGCAGTAGGATGGGGTTCTATGGCTACACCTTC
>many|TRBD2|TRBV7-9|TRBJ2-2
CASSPDGLAGYLGRLTGELFF
TGTGCCAGCAGCCCGGATGGACTAGCGGGGTACCTGGGGCGACTCACCGGGGAGCTGTTTTTT
>many|-|TRBV6-1|TRBJ1-4
CASRSGRNNEKLFF
TGTGCCAGCAGATCGGGACGGAACAATGAAAAACTGTTTTTT
>many|TRBD2|TRBV6-2/TRBV6-3|TRBJ2-1
CASSGTSGREYNEQFF
TGTGCCAGCAGTGGGACTAGCGGGAGGGAATACAATGAGCAGTTCTTC
>many|-|TRBV2|TRBJ2-3
CASSDERPPRTDTQYF
TGTGCCAGCAGTGACGAGCGGCCTCCCCGCACAGATACGCAGTATTTT
>many|-|TRBV11-2|TRBJ1-1
CASNRPGRGDTEAFF
TGTGCCAGCAACCGTCCGGGGCGCGGGGACACTGAAGCTTTCTTT
>many|-|TRBV2|TRBJ1-4
CASSARSNEKLFF
TGTGCCAGCAGTGCCAGGAGTAATGAAAAACTGTTTTTT
>-|-|TRBV19|TRBJ1-1
CASTITPGTSRTEAFF
TGTGCCAGTACCATAACTCCCGGGACATCACGCACTGAAGCTTTCTTT